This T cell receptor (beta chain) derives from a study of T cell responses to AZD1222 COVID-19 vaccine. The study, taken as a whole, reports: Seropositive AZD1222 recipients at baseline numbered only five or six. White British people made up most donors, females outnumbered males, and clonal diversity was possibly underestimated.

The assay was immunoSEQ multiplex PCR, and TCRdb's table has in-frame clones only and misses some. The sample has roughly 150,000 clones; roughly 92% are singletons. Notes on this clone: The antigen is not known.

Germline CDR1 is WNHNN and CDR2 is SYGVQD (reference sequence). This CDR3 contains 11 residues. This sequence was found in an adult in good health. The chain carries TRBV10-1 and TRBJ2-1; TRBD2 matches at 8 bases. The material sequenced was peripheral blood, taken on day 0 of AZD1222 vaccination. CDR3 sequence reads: CVGGLVNEQFF. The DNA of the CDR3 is TGCGTAGGGGGACTAGTAAATGAGCAGTTCTTC.